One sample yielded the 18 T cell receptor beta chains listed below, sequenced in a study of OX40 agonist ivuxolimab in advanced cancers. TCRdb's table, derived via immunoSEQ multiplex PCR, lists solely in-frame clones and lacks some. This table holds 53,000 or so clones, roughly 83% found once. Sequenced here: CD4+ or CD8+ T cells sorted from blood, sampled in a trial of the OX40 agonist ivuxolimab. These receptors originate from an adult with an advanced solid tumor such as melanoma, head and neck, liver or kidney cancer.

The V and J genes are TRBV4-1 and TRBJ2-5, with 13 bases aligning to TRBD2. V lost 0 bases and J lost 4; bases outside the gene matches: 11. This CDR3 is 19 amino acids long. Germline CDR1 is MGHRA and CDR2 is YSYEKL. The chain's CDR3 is CASSQDRTSGRWRVETQYF. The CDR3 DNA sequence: TGCGCCAGCAGCCAAGATAGGACTAGCGGGAGATGGAGGGTAGAGACCCAGTACTTC.

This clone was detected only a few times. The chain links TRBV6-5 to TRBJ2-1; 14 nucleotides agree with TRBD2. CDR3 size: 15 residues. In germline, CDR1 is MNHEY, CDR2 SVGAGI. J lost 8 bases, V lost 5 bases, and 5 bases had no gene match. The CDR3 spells CASSRTSGRIDEQFF. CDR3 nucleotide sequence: TGTGCCAGCAGTCGGACTAGCGGGAGGATCGATGAGCAGTTCTTC.

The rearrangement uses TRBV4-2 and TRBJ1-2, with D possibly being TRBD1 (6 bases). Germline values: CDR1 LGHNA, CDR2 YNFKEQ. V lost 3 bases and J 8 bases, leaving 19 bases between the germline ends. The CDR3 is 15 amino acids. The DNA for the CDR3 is TGTGCCAGCAGCCAGACCCTACAGGGTGGTGGCGGCTACACCTTC. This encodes CASSQTLQGGGGYTF.

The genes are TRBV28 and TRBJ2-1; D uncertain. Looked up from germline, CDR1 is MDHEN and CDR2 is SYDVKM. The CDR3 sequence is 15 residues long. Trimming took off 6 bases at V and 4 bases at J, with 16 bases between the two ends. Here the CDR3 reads CASSPAPLRYNEQFF. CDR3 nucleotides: TGTGCCAGCAGCCCCGCTCCCTTGAGGTACAATGAGCAGTTCTTC.

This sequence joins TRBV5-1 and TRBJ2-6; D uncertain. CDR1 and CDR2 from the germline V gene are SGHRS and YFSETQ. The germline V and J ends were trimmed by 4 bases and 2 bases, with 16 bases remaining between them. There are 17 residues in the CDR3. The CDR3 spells CASSLQLSGTGANVLTF. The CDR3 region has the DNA TGCGCCAGCAGCCTCCAACTTTCGGGCACTGGGGCCAACGTCCTGACTTTC.

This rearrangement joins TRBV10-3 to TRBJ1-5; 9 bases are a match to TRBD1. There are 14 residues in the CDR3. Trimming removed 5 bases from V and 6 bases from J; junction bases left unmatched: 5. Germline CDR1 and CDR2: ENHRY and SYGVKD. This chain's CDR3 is CAISRDREGQPQHF. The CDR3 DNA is TGTGCCATCAGTCGGGACAGGGAGGGTCAGCCCCAGCATTTT.

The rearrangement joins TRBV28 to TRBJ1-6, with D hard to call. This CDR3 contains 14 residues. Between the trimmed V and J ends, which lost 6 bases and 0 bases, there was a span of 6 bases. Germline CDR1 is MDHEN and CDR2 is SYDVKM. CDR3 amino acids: CASSTSSYNSPLHF. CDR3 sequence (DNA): TGTGCCAGCAGCACGAGCTCCTATAATTCACCCCTCCACTTT.

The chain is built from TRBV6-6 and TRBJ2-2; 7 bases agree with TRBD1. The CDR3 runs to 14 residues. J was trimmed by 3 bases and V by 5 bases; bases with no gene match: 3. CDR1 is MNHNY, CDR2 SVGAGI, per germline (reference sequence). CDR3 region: CASSRQGDTGELFF. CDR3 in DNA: TGTGCCAGCAGTAGACAGGGCGACACCGGGGAGCTGTTTTTT.

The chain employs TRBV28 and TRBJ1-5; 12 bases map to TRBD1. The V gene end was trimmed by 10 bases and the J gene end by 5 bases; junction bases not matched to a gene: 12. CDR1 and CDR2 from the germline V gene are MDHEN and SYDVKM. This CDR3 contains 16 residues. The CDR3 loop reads CATIIGTGGVYQPQHF. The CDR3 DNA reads TGTGCCACCATTATCGGGACAGGGGGCGTGTATCAGCCCCAGCATTTT.

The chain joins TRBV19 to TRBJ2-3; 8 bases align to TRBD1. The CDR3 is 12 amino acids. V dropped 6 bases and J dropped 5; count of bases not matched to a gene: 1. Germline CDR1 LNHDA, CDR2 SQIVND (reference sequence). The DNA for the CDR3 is TGTGCCAGTAGCGGGACAGGAGATACGCAGTATTTT. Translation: CASSGTGDTQYF.

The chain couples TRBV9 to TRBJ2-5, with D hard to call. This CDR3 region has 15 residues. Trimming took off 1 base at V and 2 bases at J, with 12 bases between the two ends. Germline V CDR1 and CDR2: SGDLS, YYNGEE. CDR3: CASSVSTAIQETQYF. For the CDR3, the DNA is TGTGCCAGCAGCGTATCAACAGCCATTCAAGAGACCCAGTACTTC.

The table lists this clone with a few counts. CDR3 coding DNA: TGTGCCAGCAGCTTAATAGGGTCCAATGAGCAGTTCTTC. This sequence encodes CASSLIGSNEQFF. The chain employs TRBV11-2 and TRBJ2-1; unclear D gene. V was cut by 2 bases and J by 6 bases, with 8 bases left in between. The CDR3 covers 13 residues. Looked up from germline, CDR1 is SGHAT and CDR2 is FQNNGV.

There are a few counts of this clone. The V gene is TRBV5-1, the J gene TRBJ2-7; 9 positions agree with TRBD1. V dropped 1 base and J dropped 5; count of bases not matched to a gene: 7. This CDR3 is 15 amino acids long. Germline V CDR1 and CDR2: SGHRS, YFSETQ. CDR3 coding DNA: TGCGCCAGCAGCTTGAGCGGACAGGGGTCCCACGAGCAGTACTTC. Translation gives CASSLSGQGSHEQYF.

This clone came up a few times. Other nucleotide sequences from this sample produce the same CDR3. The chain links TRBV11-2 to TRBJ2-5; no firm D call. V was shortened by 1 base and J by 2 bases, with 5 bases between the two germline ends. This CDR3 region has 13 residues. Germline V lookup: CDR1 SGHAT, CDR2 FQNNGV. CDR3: CASSLGFQETQYF. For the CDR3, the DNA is TGTGCCAGCAGCTTAGGATTTCAAGAGACCCAGTACTTC.

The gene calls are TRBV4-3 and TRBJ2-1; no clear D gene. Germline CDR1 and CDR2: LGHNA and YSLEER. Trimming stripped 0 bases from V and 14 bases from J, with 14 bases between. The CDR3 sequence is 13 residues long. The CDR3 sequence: CASSQDLTATEFF. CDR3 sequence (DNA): TGCGCCAGCAGCCAAGACCTAACGGCAACAGAGTTCTTC.

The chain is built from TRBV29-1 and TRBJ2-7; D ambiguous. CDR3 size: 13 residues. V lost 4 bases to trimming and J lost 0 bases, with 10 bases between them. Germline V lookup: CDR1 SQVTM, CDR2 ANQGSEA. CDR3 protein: CSVGQLSSYEQYF. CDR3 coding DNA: TGCAGCGTTGGGCAGCTTAGCTCCTACGAGCAGTACTTC.

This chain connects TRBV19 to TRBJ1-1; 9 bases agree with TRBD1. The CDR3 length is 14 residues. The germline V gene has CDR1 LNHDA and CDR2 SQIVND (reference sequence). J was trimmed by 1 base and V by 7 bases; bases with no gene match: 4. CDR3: CASTGTGTNTEAFF. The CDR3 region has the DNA TGTGCCAGTACCGGGACAGGGACGAACACTGAAGCTTTCTTT.

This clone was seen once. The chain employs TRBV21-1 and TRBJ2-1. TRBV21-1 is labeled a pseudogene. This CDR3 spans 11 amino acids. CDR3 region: CASPKDGEQFF. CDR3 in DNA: TGTGCCAGCCCTAAGGATGGTGAGCAGTTCTTC.